These 20 T cell receptor beta chains originate from one sample sequenced in a study of blood T cell repertoires in COVID-19. TCRdb's copy holds only in-frame clones and misses some; the assay was immunoSEQ multiplex PCR. The sample carries 62,000 or so clones, 80% to 90% recorded once. Sequencing was performed on peripheral blood. Receptors originate from a woman in her sixties or seventies with acute or convalescent COVID-19.

The chain is built from TRBV3-1 (or the pseudogene TRBV3-2) and TRBJ2-1, with D uncertain. The length of the CDR3 is 12 residues. Germline CDR1 reads LGHDT; CDR2 reads YNNKEL (reference sequence). V shed 0 bases and J shed 9 bases, with 6 bases lying between them. The CDR3 sequence is CASSQEGREQFF. The CDR3 nucleotides are TGTGCCAGCAGCCAAGAGGGCCGTGAGCAGTTCTTC.

The chain couples TRBV5-6 to TRBJ2-1, with a possible D match to TRBD2 (6 bases). CDR3 size: 16 residues. The V gene lost 0 bases and the J gene lost 3 bases, with 13 bases spanning the gap. The germline V gene encodes CDR1 SGHDT and CDR2 YYEEEE. This chain's CDR3 is CASSLDSGVLYNEQFF. In DNA form, the CDR3 reads TGTGCCAGCAGCTTGGACTCGGGAGTGCTCTACAATGAGCAGTTCTTC.

The chain recombines TRBV28 with TRBJ1-1; TRBD1 might be the D (5 bases). Germline CDR1 MDHEN, CDR2 SYDVKM. This CDR3 contains 15 residues. With 8 bases removed from V and 3 bases from J, the gap between germline ends came to 19 bases. DNA for the CDR3: TGTGCCAGCCCTCCACCAGGGTTTTCCGACACTGAAGCTTTCTTT. This gives the protein CASPPPGFSDTEAFF.

The V gene is TRBV3-1 (or the pseudogene TRBV3-2), the J gene TRBJ1-6; D is ambiguous. From germline, CDR1 is LGHDT and CDR2 YNNKEL (reference sequence). The V end lost 3 bases, the J end lost 4 bases, and 10 bases lay between the germline ends. This CDR3 has 15 residues. The CDR3 DNA reads TGTGCCAGCAGCCACCTCTCCGGGTATAATTCACCCCTCCACTTT. Amino acid sequence: CASSHLSGYNSPLHF.

The chain couples TRBV4-1 to TRBJ1-6; D gene ambiguous. V dropped 0 bases and J dropped 10 bases, with 19 bases sitting between them. The CDR3 loop spans 17 amino acids. Looked up from germline, CDR1 is MGHRA and CDR2 is YSYEKL. The CDR3 DNA reads TGCGCCAGCAGCCAAGATGGCGGGCAGAGGCTAAGGTCACCCCTCCACTTT. Protein product: CASSQDGGQRLRSPLHF.

The V gene is TRBV7-2, the J gene TRBJ1-5; 10 bases are shared with TRBD1. Unmatched junction bases numbered 6, after V lost 1 base and J lost 6 bases. Per germline, CDR1 SGHTA and CDR2 FQGNSA. This CDR3 region has 16 residues. This chain's CDR3 is CASSLGSGQGFQPQHF. The CDR3 bases are TGTGCCAGCAGCTTAGGGTCGGGACAGGGGTTTCAGCCCCAGCATTTT.

This chain connects TRBV19 to TRBJ1-2, with 8 bases fitting TRBD1. V dropped 5 bases and J dropped 8; count of bases not matched to a gene: 7. CDR3 length: 13 residues. Germline V gene lookup returns CDR1 LNHDA and CDR2 SQIVND (reference sequence). The chain's CDR3 is CASSPDRGRGYTF. The CDR3, as DNA: TGTGCCAGTAGTCCCGACAGGGGAAGAGGCTACACCTTC.

The chain has TRBV28 and TRBJ2-1; 7 bases map to TRBD1. Germline assignment: CDR1 MDHEN and CDR2 SYDVKM. The CDR3 has 15 amino acids. With 5 bases clipped from V and 8 bases from J, the junction kept 12 bases outside the gene matches. The CDR3 DNA sequence: TGTGCCAGCAGTCAGACAGGGAGACCCGTCCATGAGCAGTTCTTC. It specifies CASSQTGRPVHEQFF.

This clone appeared a few times. CDR3 in amino acids: CASSAPDSIPYEQYF. The CDR3 coding sequence is TGTGCCAGCAGCGCTCCCGACAGCATCCCCTACGAGCAGTACTTC. The rearrangement links TRBV7-7 to TRBJ2-7; D is possibly TRBD1 (5 bases). This CDR3 is built from 15 residues. Germline V gene data show CDR1 as SSHAT and CDR2 as FNYEAQ (reference sequence). V shed 5 bases and J shed 2 bases, with 16 bases lying between them.

The chain joins TRBV19 to TRBJ2-2; perhaps TRBD1 as D (6 bases). With 7 bases removed from V and 3 bases from J, the gap between germline ends came to 12 bases. Germline V lookup: CDR1 LNHDA, CDR2 SQIVND (reference sequence). CDR3 length equals 14 residues. Here the CDR3 reads CASTEGQHTGELFF. CDR3 sequence (DNA): TGTGCCAGTACCGAAGGACAGCACACCGGGGAGCTGTTTTTT.

The chain has TRBV3-1 (or the pseudogene TRBV3-2) and TRBJ2-2, with 7 bases fitting TRBD2. CDR1 is LGHDT and CDR2 is YNNKEL in the germline V gene (reference sequence). V gave up 2 bases and J gave up 3 bases; unmatched junction bases: 21. The CDR3 runs 21 residues. CDR3 DNA sequence: TGTGCCAGCAGCCAACGCCTATCTGAGGCGCGGGGGAGACCTTACACCGGGGAGCTGTTTTTT. Its translation is CASSQRLSEARGRPYTGELFF.

Written as DNA, the CDR3 is TGTGCCAGCAGCGAGGGCGGCACCGTCTACAATGAGCAGTTCTTC. Encoded protein: CASSEGGTVYNEQFF. The chain couples TRBV13 to TRBJ2-1; D perhaps matches TRBD2 (5 bases). Germline CDR1 is PRHDT and CDR2 is FYEKMQ (reference sequence). Trimming pared 5 bases from V and 3 bases from J, leaving 14 bases between. CDR3 length: 15 amino acids.

This clone has a handful of counts. This chain connects TRBV7-9 to TRBJ1-2; TRBD1 agrees at 9 bases. Germline V CDR1 and CDR2: SEHNR, FQNEAQ (reference sequence). The length of the CDR3 is 13 residues. Trimming took 3 bases from V and 8 from J; bases not matched to a gene: 4. CDR3 sequence (DNA): TGTGCCAGCAGCTTTACAGGGGGCTTGGGCTACACCTTC. The encoded protein is CASSFTGGLGYTF. The full variable domain, completed using reference TRBV7-9 and TRBJ1-2, is DTGVSQNPRHKITKRGQNVTFRCDPISEHNRLYWYRQTLGQGPEFLTYFQNEAQLEKSRLLSDRFSAERPKGSFSTLEIQRTEQGDSAMYLCASSFTGGLGYTFGSGTRLTVV.

V is TRBV19 and J is TRBJ1-1; D remains unclear. The CDR3 spans 15 residues. V lost 0 bases to trimming and J lost 0 bases, with 8 bases between them. The germline CDR1 and CDR2 sequences are LNHDA and SQIVND (reference sequence). The CDR3 reads CASSIESGMNTEAFF. The CDR3, as DNA: TGTGCCAGTAGTATAGAATCAGGAATGAACACTGAAGCTTTCTTT.

The J gene is TRBJ1-5, the V gene TRBV3-1 (or the pseudogene TRBV3-2); TRBD1 aligns across 9 bases. The germline gives CDR1 LGHDT, CDR2 YNNKEL (reference sequence). The V and J ends lost 3 bases and 1 base, in that order; junction bases with no gene match: 10. This CDR3 has 18 residues. The CDR3 loop reads CASSQGTGIWASNQPQHF. As DNA, the CDR3 is TGTGCCAGCAGCCAGGGGACAGGGATTTGGGCGAGCAATCAGCCCCAGCATTTT.

The chain employs TRBV7-2 and TRBJ1-2; 9 bases agree with TRBD1. In germline, CDR1 is SGHTA, CDR2 FQGNSA. With V trimmed by 3 bases and J by 5 bases, 16 bases remained unmatched. CDR3 length equals 18 residues. The CDR3 protein is CASSLRQSLGQGYYGYTF. Written as DNA, the CDR3 is TGTGCCAGCAGCTTGCGACAATCTCTGGGACAGGGCTATTATGGCTACACCTTC.

V usage is TRBV5-6 and J usage is TRBJ2-5, with TRBD2 identical over 7 bases. Looked up from germline, CDR1 is SGHDT and CDR2 is YYEEEE. V dropped 3 bases and J dropped 4; count of bases not matched to a gene: 3. The CDR3 extends over 13 amino acids. Written as DNA, the CDR3 is TGTGCCAGCAGCTCGGGACTACCAGAGACCCAGTACTTC. Amino acid sequence: CASSSGLPETQYF. The entire variable domain, with the rest obtained from reference TRBV5-6 and TRBJ2-5, is as follows: DAGVTQSPTHLIKTRGQQVTLRCSPKSGHDTVSWYQQALGQGPQFIFQYYEEEERQRGNFPDRFSGHQFPNYSSELNVNALLLGDSALYLCASSSGLPETQYFGPGTRLLVL.

This clone was seen a few times. The V and J genes are TRBV4-1 and TRBJ2-7, with 8 bases aligning to TRBD1. J was trimmed by 5 bases and V by 4 bases; bases with no gene match: 7. CDR3 size: 14 residues. Germline lookup yields CDR1 MGHRA and CDR2 YSYEKL. CDR3 sequence (DNA): TGCGCCAGCAGCCCACACCGGACAGGGAACGAGCAGTACTTC. This translates into CASSPHRTGNEQYF.

Only a few counts were recorded for this clone. The CDR3 spells CASSYSGRPEGVFF. As DNA, the CDR3 is TGTGCCAGCAGTTACTCGGGCAGGCCAGAGGGCGTGTTTTTT. This sequence joins TRBV6-5 and TRBJ2-2, with D perhaps TRBD2 (5 bases). The germline V and J ends were trimmed by 0 bases and 15 bases, with 17 bases remaining between them. CDR1 is MNHEY and CDR2 is SVGAGI in the germline V gene. The CDR3 runs 14 residues.

The chain recombines TRBV14 with TRBJ1-1, with 9 bases fitting TRBD1. The germline V gene encodes CDR1 SGHDN and CDR2 FVKESK. The CDR3 sequence is 15 residues long. V was clipped by 4 bases and J by 4 bases; unmatched bases: 7. CDR3 nucleotide sequence: TGTGCCAGCAGCCGAGGACAGGGGTTCGGCACTGAAGCTTTCTTT. Its translation is CASSRGQGFGTEAFF.